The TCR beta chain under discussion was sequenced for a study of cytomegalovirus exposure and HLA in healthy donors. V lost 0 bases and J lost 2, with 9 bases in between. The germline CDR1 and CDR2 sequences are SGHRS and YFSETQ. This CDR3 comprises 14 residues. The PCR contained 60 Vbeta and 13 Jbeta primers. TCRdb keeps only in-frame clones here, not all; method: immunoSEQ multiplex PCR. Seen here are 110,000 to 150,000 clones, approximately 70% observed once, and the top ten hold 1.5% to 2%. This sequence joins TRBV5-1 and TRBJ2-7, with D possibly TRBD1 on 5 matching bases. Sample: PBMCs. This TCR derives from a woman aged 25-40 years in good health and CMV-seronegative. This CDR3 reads CASSLDRLTYEQYF. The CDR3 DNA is TGCGCCAGCAGCTTGGACAGGTTAACCTACGAGCAGTACTTC.